This T cell receptor (beta chain) was documented in a study of siplizumab effects on memory and regulatory T cells. As concerns this clone: The antigen is undetermined.

V was clipped by 0 bases and J by 5 bases, with 7 bases between them. CDR3 length equals 13 residues. The germline V gene encodes CDR1 LGHNA and CDR2 YNFKEQ. General study points: An assignable naive or memory phenotype was lacking in roughly 75-97% of proliferating CD4+ or CD8+ clones. The apparent diversity of naive T cells exceeded that of memory cells, and naive T cells seemed to make a major contribution to the alloresponse. Most alloreactive clones went unmapped to unstimulated subsets; only a minor fraction mapped.

Using immunoSEQ multiplex PCR, the repertoire was profiled, and TCRdb retains in-frame clones only, with some absent. The repertoire holds over 85,000 clones, with more than 95% as singletons. This clonotype originated in a human donor in good health. The specimen was naive CD4+ T cells sorted from blood. The chain employs TRBV4-2 and TRBJ2-5, with D hard to call. The CDR3 reads CASSQEYHETQYF. CDR3 nucleotides: TGTGCCAGCAGCCAAGAATATCATGAGACCCAGTACTTC.